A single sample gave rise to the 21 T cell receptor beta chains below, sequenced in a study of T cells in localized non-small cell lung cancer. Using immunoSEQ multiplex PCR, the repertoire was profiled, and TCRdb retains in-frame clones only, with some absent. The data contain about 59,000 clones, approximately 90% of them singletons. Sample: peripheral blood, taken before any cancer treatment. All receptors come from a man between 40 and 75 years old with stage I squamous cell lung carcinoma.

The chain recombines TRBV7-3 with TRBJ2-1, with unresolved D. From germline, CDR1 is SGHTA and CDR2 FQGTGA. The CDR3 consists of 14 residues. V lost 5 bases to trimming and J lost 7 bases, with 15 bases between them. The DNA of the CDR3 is TGTGCCAGCAGCCAACGCCCCGAGCTTAATGAGCAGTTCTTC. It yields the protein CASSQRPELNEQFF. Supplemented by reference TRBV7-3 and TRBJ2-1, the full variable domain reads GAGVSQTPSNKVTEKGKYVELRCDPISGHTALYWYRQSLGQGPEFLIYFQGTGAADDSGLPNDRFFAVRPEGSVSTLKIQRTERGDSAVYLCASSQRPELNEQFFGPGTRLTVL.

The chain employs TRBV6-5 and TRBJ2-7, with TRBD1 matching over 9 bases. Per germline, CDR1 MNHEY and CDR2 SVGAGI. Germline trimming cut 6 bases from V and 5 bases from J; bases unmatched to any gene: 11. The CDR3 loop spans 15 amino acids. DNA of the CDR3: TGTGCCAGCAGACCTAGGAGGACAGGGGTGGACGAGCAGTACTTC. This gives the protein CASRPRRTGVDEQYF.

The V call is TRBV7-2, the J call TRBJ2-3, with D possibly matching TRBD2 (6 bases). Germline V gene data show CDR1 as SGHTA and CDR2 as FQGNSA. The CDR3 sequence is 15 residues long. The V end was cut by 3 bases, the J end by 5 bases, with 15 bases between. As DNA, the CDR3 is TGTGCCAGCAGCTTGCGTGAATGGGGAGGAGATACGCAGTATTTT. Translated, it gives CASSLREWGGDTQYF. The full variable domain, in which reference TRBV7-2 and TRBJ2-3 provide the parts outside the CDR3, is GAGVSQSPSNKVTEKGKDVELRCDPISGHTALYWYRQSLGQGLEFLIYFQGNSAPDKSGLPSDRFSAERTGGSVSTLTIQRTQQEDSAVYLCASSLREWGGDTQYFGPGTRLTVL.

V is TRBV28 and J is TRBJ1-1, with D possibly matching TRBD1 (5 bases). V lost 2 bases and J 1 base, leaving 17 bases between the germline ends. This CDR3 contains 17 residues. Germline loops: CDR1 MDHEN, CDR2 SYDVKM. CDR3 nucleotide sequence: TGTGCCAGCAGTTTAGGTGGGGGGATACTCCAGAACACTGAAGCTTTCTTT. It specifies CASSLGGGILQNTEAFF.

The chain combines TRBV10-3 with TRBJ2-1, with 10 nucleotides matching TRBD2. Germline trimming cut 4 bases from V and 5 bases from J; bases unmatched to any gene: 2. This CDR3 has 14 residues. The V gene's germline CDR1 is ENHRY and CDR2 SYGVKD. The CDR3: CAISGTSGDNEQFF. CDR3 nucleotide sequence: TGTGCCATCAGTGGGACTAGCGGCGACAATGAGCAGTTCTTC.

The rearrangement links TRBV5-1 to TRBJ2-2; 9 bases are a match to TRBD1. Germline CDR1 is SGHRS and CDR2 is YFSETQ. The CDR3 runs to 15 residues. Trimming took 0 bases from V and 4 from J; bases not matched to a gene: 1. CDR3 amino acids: CASSLGQGGTGELFF. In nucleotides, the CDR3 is TGCGCCAGCAGCTTGGGACAGGGGGGCACCGGGGAGCTGTTTTTT.

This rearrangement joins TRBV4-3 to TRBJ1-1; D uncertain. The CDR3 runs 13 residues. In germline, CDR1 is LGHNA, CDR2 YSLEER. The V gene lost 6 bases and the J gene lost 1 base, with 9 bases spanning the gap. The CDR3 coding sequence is TGCGCCAGCAGTCGAATCGGGAACACTGAAGCTTTCTTT. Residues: CASSRIGNTEAFF.

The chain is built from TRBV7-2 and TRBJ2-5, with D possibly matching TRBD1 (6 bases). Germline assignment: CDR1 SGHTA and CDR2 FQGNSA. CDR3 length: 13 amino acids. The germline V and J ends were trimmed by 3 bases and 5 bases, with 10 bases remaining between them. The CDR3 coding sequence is TGTGCCAGCAGCTTCAACAGGGAGGAGACCCAGTACTTC. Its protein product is CASSFNREETQYF.

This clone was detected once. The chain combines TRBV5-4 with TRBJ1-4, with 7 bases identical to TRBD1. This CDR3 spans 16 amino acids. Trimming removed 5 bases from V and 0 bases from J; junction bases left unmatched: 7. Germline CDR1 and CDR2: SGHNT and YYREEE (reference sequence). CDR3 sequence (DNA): TGTGCCAGCAGTTTACAGGGGAGGACAACTAATGAAAAACTGTTTTTT. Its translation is CASSLQGRTTNEKLFF. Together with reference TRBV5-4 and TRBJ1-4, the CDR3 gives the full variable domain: ETGVTQSPTHLIKTRGQQVTLRCSSQSGHNTVSWYQQALGQGPQFIFQYYREEENGRGNFPPRFSGLQFPNYSSELNVNALELDDSALYLCASSLQGRTTNEKLFFGSGTQLSVL.

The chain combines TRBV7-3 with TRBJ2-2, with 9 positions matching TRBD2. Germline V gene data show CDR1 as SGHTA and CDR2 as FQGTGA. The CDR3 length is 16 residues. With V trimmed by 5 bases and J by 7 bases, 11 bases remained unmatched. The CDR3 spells CASSPLAGVNGGELFF. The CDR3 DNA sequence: TGTGCCAGCAGCCCATTAGCGGGAGTAAATGGCGGGGAGCTGTTTTTT. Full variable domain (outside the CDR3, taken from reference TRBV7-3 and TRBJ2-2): GAGVSQTPSNKVTEKGKYVELRCDPISGHTALYWYRQSLGQGPEFLIYFQGTGAADDSGLPNDRFFAVRPEGSVSTLKIQRTERGDSAVYLCASSPLAGVNGGELFFGEGSRLTVL.

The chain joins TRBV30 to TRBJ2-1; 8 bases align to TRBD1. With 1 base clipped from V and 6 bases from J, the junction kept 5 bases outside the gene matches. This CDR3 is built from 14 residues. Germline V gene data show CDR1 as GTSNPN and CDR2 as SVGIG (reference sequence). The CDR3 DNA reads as TGTGCCTGGAGTGGGACCGGGACAGGCAATGAGCAGTTCTTC. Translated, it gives CAWSGTGTGNEQFF.

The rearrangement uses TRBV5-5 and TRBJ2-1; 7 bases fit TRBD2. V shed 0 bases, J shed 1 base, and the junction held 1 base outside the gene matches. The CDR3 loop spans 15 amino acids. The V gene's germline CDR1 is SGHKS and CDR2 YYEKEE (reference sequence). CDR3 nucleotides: TGTGCCAGCAGCTTGGGCGGGAGATCCTACAATGAGCAGTTCTTC. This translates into CASSLGGRSYNEQFF. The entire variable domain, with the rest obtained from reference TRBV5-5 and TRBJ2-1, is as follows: DAGVTQSPTHLIKTRGQQVTLRCSPISGHKSVSWYQQVLGQGPQFIFQYYEKEERGRGNFPDRFSARQFPNYSSELNVNALLLGDSALYLCASSLGGRSYNEQFFGPGTRLTVL.

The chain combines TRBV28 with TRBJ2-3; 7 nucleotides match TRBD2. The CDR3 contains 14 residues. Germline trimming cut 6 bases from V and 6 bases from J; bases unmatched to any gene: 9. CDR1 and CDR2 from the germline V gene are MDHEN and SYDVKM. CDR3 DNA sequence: TGTGCCAGCAGGGGGGGGAGGGACGCCGATACGCAGTATTTT. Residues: CASRGGRDADTQYF.

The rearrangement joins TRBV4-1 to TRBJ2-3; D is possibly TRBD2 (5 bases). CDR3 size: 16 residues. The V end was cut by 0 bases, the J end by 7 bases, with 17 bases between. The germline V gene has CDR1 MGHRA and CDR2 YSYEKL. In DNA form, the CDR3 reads TGCGCCAGCAGCCAAGATCCGGGGTTCTCTGGATATACGCAGTATTTT. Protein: CASSQDPGFSGYTQYF.

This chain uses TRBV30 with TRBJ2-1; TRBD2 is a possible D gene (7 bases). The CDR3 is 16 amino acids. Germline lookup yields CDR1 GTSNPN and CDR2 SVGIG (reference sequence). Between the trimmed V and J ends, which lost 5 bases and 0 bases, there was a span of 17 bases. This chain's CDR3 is CAWARGEGSSYNEQFF. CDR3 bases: TGTGCCTGGGCAAGGGGGGAGGGGAGCTCCTACAATGAGCAGTTCTTC.

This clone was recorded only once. The CDR3: CSVDEVEGANVLTF. CDR3 coding DNA: TGCAGCGTTGATGAAGTGGAAGGGGCCAACGTCCTGACTTTC. V is TRBV29-1 and J is TRBJ2-6; D is unclear. The CDR3 totals 14 residues. Trimming stripped 3 bases from V and 4 bases from J, with 10 bases between. Germline loops: CDR1 SQVTM, CDR2 ANQGSEA. The full variable domain, in which reference TRBV29-1 and TRBJ2-6 provide the parts outside the CDR3, is SAVISQKPSRDICQRGTSLTIQCQVDSQVTMMFWYRQQPGQSLTLIATANQGSEATYESGFVIDKFPISRPNLTFSTLTVSNMSPEDSSIYLCSVDEVEGANVLTFGAGSRLTVL.

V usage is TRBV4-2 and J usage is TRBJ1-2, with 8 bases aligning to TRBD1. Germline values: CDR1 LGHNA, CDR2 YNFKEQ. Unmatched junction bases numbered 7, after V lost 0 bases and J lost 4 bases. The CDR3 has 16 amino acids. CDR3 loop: CASSQEIQGARYGYTF. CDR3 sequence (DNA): TGTGCCAGCAGCCAAGAGATCCAGGGGGCGCGCTATGGCTACACCTTC.

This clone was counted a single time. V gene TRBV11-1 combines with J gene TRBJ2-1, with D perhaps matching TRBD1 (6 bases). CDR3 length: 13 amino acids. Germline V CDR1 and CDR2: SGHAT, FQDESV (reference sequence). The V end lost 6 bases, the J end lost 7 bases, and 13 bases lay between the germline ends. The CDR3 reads CASRRDIINEQFF. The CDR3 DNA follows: TGTGCCAGCAGACGGGACATTATAAATGAGCAGTTCTTC.

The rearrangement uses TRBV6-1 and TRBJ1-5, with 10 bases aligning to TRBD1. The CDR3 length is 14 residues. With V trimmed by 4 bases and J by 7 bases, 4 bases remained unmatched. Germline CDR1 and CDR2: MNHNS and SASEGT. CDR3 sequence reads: CASSAGDRGQPQHF. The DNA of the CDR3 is TGTGCCAGCAGTGCTGGGGACAGGGGCCAGCCCCAGCATTTT.

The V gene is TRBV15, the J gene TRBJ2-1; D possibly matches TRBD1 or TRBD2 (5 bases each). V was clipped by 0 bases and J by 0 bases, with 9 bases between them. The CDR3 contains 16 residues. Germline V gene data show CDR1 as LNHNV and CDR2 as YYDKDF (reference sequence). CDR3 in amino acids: CATSREGDNSYNEQFF. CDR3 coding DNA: TGTGCCACCAGCAGAGAGGGGGATAACTCCTACAATGAGCAGTTCTTC.

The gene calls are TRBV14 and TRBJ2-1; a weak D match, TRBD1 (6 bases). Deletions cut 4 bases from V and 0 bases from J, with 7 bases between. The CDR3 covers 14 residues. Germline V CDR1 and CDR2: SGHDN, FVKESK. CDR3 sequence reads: CASSPRGSYNEQFF. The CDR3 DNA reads TGTGCCAGCAGCCCCAGGGGCTCCTACAATGAGCAGTTCTTC. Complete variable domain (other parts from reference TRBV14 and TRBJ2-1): EAGVTQFPSHSVIEKGQTVTLRCDPISGHDNLYWYRRVMGKEIKFLLHFVKESKQDESGMPNNRFLAERTGGTYSTLKVQPAELEDSGVYFCASSPRGSYNEQFFGPGTRLTVL.